Presented here are 2 T cell receptor beta chains from one specimen sequenced in a study of blood T cell repertoires in COVID-19. The protocol was immunoSEQ multiplex PCR, while the TCRdb copy is restricted to in-frame clones and leaves out a portion. The data contain roughly 150,000 clones, 60% to 85% of them seen just once; the ten biggest clones take up about 8.6%. Material: peripheral blood. The receptors were gathered from a man aged 45-65 years with active or convalescent COVID-19.

The V call is TRBV7-9, the J call TRBJ1-6; 10 bases fit TRBD1. Looked up from germline, CDR1 is SEHNR and CDR2 is FQNEAQ (reference sequence). The CDR3 length is 16 residues. V gave up 3 bases and J gave up 7 bases; unmatched junction bases: 6. Written as DNA, the CDR3 is TGTGCCAGCAGCTTGGGACAGGGGTATGGCAATTCACCCCTCCACTTT. Protein sequence: CASSLGQGYGNSPLHF.

V usage is TRBV6-5 and J usage is TRBJ1-1; D is unresolved. The CDR3 totals 12 residues. Germline CDR1 and CDR2: MNHEY and SVGAGI. Trimming cost V 7 bases and J 4 bases, with 10 bases left between them. Written as DNA, the CDR3 is TGTGCCAGCACCGGGGTGGGCACTGAAGCTTTCTTT. It codes for CASTGVGTEAFF.